These T cell receptor beta chains were read from a single sample in a study of TIL therapy for anti-PD-1-resistant metastatic lung cancer. TCRdb's table, derived via immunoSEQ multiplex PCR, lists solely in-frame clones and lacks some. The data contain fewer than 20,000 clones, about 83% of them singletons. This material consisted of blood, taken at baseline. The origin of the receptors is a person aged 25-79 years with non-small cell lung cancer. The CDR3 runs from the conserved cysteine through the conserved F or W. The D gene is left open where the match is weak.

V	J	D	length	DNA	CDR3
TRBV7-9	TRBJ2-7	.	18	TGTGCCAGCAGCTCCCGGGCCCCAGGCGTTTGGTCCTCCTACGAGCAGTACTTC	CASSSRAPGVWSSYEQYF
TRBV28	TRBJ2-1	.	16	TGTGCCAGCAGTTTATGGGGGCAGGGAAGGAACAATGAGCAGTTCTTC	CASSLWGQGRNNEQFF
TRBV27	TRBJ2-3	TRBD2	17	TGTGCCAGCAGTCCCAGACTAGCGGGAGAGGCGACAGATACGCAGTATTTT	CASSPRLAGEATDTQYF
TRBV27	TRBJ2-7	.	15	TGTGCCAGCATGTGGTCTAGCCAGAGCTCCTACGAGCAGTACTTC	CASMWSSQSSYEQYF
TRBV7-2	TRBJ1-2	TRBD1	12	TGTGCCAGCAGCGAACAGGGGAATGGCTACACCTTC	CASSEQGNGYTF
TRBV6-6	TRBJ2-1	TRBD2	15	TGTGCCAGCAGTCGGACTAGCGGGGGCAACAATGAGCAGTTCTTC	CASSRTSGGNNEQFF
TRBV7-2	TRBJ2-7	.	13	TGTGCCAGCAGCTTCGCTGAGAGTGGCGAGCAGTACTTC	CASSFAESGEQYF
TRBV27	TRBJ2-7	TRBD1	15	TGTGCCAGCAGTTTCTTCGGGACAGGGGTCTACGAGCAGTACTTC	CASSFFGTGVYEQYF
TRBV11-1	TRBJ1-2	.	17	TGTGCCAGCAGCTTCAAGCCAAGCAGGGTAGGGGACTATGGCTACACCTTC	CASSFKPSRVGDYGYTF
TRBV4-1	TRBJ2-5	TRBD2	14	TGCGCCAGCAGCCTAAGGCTAGCGGGGGAGACCCAGTACTTC	CASSLRLAGETQYF